What follows is one TCR beta chain and its context. Its antigen is currently unknown. Germline V gene sequence: CDR1 SEHNR, CDR2 FQNEAQ (reference sequence). The junction had 13 bases not matched to a gene; V was cut back by 5 bases and J by 1 base. This CDR3 has 17 amino acids. Both 60 Vbeta primers and 13 Jbeta primers went into the PCR. Here immunoSEQ multiplex PCR was the method, and the copy in TCRdb shows in-frame clones only, minus some. This sample has about 100,000 clones, with just under 80% found just once. The sample originates from a study of cytomegalovirus exposure and HLA in healthy donors. Findings and caveats of the study: More clonal expansion characterized HLA-associated TCR beta chains than equally common others in a later analysis. TRBV6-2, TRBV6-3 and some other V segments were excluded as indistinguishable. Researchers had no immune exposure information except CMV serostatus available. Later on, an analysis showed TCR association rates differing by HLA locus, with DRB1 the most and HLA-C the fewest.

The rearrangement joins TRBV7-9 to TRBJ1-2; 7 bases map to TRBD1. The origin of this receptor is a man aged 25-45 years in good health and CMV-seronegative. The material sequenced was PBMCs. DNA of the CDR3: TGTGCCAGCAGCCCTCCGGGACAGAGAAAAATTAACTATGGCTACACCTTC. This sequence encodes CASSPPGQRKINYGYTF.